This T cell receptor (beta chain) is from a study of regulatory T cells in long-lasting Graves disease. Across the whole study: Over 5 years on antithyroid drugs plus positive TSH receptor antibodies marked Graves' disease as persistent.

About this clonotype: What it binds is not known.

Time point here: persistent/refractory GD, antithyroid drugs over 5 years with positive TRAb. PBMC-extracted RNA yielded the TCR library. Arm-PCR with iRepertoire HTBI primers amplified the CDR3 regions for these TCR beta libraries. TCRdb re-derived calls from the multiplex PCR reads in MiXCR, one entry per CDR3 protein. The sample contains some 420,000 distinct CDR3 sequences, 20% to 25% of which appear only once. Study findings and constraints: Among samples with persistent disease, TRBV28, TRBJ1-2 and TRBJ2-5 were favored. Persistent patients shared under 3,000 public clonotypes among themselves. Newly diagnosed patients shared fewer, at approximately 970. Newly diagnosed patients had higher TCR diversity than persistent Graves' patients did.

CDR3 length equals 14 residues. Per the germline V gene, CDR1 is GTSNPN and CDR2 is SVGIG (reference sequence). Trimming left V 3 bases short and J 8 bases short, with 16 bases between. The TCR comes from a female donor with Graves disease. The sequencing here drew on peripheral blood mononuclear cells (PBMCs), taken when the disease was refractory, from a patient treated with antithyroid drugs. J is TRBJ1-4 and V is TRBV30; no clear D gene. CDR3: CAWSWGGFGEKLFF. CDR3 bases: TGTGCCTGGAGCTGGGGAGGATTTGGCGAAAAACTGTTTTTT.